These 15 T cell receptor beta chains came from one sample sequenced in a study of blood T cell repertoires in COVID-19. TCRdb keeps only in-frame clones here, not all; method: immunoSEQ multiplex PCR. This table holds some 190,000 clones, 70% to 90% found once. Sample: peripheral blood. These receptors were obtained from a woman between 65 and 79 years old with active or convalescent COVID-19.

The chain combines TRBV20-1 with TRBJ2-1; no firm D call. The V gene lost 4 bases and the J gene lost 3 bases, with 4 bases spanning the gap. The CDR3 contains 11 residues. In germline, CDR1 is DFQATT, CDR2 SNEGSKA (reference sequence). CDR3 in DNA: TGCAGTGCTATCTACTACAATGAGCAGTTCTTC. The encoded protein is CSAIYYNEQFF.

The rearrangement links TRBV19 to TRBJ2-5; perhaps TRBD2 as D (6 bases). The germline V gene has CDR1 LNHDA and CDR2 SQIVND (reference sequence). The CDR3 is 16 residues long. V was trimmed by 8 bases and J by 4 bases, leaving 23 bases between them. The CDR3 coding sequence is TGTGCCAGTCGGCGTACAAGGGGAGGTTTGGGAGAGACCCAGTACTTC. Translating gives CASRRTRGGLGETQYF.

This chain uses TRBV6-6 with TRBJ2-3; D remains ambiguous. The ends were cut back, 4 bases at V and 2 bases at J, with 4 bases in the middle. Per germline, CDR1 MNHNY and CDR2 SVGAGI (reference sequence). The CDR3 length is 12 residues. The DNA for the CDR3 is TGTGCCAGCAGTTCCCACACAGATACGCAGTATTTT. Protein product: CASSSHTDTQYF.

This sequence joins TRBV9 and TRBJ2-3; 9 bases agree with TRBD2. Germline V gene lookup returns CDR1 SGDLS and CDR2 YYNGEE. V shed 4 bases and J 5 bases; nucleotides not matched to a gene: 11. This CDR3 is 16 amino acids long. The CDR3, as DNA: TGTGCCAGCAGCAGCCTTAGCGGGAGACACGGAGATACGCAGTATTTT. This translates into CASSSLSGRHGDTQYF.

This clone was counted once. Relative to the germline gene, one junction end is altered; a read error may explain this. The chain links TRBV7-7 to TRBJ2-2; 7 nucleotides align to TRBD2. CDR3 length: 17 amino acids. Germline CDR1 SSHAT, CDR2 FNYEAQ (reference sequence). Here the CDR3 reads CASSSSWEGTNTGELFF. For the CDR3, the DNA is TGTGCTAGCAGCTCCTCTTGGGAGGGAACTAACACCGGGGAGCTGTTTTTT.

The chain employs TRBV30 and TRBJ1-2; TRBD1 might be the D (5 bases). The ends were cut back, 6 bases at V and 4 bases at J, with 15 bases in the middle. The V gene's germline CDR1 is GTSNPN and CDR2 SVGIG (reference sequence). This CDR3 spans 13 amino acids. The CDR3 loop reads CACKGGAGYGYTF. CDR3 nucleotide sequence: TGTGCCTGTAAGGGAGGGGCGGGCTATGGCTACACCTTC. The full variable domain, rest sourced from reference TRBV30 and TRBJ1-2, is SQTIHQWPATLVQPVGSPLSLECTVEGTSNPNLYWYRQAAGRGLQLLFYSVGIGQISSEVPQNLSASRPQDRQFILSSKKLLLSDSGFYLCACKGGAGYGYTFGSGTRLTVV.

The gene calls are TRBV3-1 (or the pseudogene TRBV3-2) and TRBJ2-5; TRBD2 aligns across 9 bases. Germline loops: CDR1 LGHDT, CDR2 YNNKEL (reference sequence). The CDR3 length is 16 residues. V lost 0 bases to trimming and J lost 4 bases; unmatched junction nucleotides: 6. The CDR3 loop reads CASSQDLAGGPETQYF. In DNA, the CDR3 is TGTGCCAGCAGCCAAGATCTGGCGGGAGGGCCAGAGACCCAGTACTTC.

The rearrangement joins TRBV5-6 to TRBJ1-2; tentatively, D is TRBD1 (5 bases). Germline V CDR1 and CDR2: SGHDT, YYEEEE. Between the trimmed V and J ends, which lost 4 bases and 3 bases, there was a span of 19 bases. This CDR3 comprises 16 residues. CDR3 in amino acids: CASSRRAGRVDYGYTF. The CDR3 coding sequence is TGTGCCAGCAGCCGGAGGGCAGGGAGGGTCGACTATGGCTACACCTTC. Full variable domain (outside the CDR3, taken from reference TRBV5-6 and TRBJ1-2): DAGVTQSPTHLIKTRGQQVTLRCSPKSGHDTVSWYQQALGQGPQFIFQYYEEEERQRGNFPDRFSGHQFPNYSSELNVNALLLGDSALYLCASSRRAGRVDYGYTFGSGTRLTVV.

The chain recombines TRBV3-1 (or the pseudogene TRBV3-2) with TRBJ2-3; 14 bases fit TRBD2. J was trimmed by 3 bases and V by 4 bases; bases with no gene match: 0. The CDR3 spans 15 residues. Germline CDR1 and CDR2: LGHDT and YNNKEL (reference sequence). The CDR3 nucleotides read TGTGCCAGCAGCCGGACTAGCGGGAGGACAGATACGCAGTATTTT. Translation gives CASSRTSGRTDTQYF.

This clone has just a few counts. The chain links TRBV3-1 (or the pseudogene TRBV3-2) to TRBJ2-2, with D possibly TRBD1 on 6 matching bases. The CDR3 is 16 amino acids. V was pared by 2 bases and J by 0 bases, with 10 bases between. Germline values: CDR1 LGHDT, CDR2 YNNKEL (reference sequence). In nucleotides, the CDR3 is TGTGCCAGCAGCCAATTAGGGGGAGCGAACACCGGGGAGCTGTTTTTT. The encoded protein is CASSQLGGANTGELFF.

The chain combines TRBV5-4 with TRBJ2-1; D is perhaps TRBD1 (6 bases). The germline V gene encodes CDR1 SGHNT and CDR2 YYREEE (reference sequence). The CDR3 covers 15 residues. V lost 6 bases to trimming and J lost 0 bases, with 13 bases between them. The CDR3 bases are TGTGCCAGCACACAGGGCCTTAGCTCCTACAATGAGCAGTTCTTC. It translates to CASTQGLSSYNEQFF.

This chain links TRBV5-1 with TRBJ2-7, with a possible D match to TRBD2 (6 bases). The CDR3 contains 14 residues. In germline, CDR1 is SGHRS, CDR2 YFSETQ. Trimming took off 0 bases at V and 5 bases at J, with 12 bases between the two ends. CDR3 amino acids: CASSLDFAGNEQYF. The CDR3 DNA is TGCGCCAGCAGCTTGGATTTTGCGGGGAACGAGCAGTACTTC.

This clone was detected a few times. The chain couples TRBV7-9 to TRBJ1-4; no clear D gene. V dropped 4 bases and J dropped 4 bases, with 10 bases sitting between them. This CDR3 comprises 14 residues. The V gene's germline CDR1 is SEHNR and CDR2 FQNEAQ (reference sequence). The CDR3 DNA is TGTGCCAGCAGCTCCGGCCGGGATAATGAAAAACTGTTTTTT. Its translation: CASSSGRDNEKLFF.

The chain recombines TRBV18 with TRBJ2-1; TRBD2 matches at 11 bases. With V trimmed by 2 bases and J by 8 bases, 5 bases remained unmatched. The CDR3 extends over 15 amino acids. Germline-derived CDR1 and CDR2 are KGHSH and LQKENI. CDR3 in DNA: TGTGCCAGCTCACCAAGGCTAGCGGGAGGTTATGAGCAGTTCTTC. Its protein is CASSPRLAGGYEQFF.

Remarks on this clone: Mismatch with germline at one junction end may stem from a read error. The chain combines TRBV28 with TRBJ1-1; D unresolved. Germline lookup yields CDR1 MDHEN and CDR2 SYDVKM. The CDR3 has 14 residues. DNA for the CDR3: TGTGCCAGCAGTCTCCGATCCCAGAACGCTGAAGCTTTCTTT. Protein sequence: CASSLRSQNAEAFF.